The T cell receptor beta chain described here comes from a study of T-cell reconstitution after alpha-beta-depleted transplantation in children. Unique molecular identifiers tagged the TCRbeta library. TCRdb processed the PCR reads anew with MiXCR; each CDR3 protein has one entry. This table has 280,000 or so distinct CDR3 sequences, 11% appearing once. This clonotype was found many times. CDR3 size: 13 residues. V was trimmed by 5 bases and J by 1 base, leaving 6 bases between them. CDR1 and CDR2 from the germline V gene are MNHEY and SMNVEV (reference sequence). The TCR comes from a male patient aged 2-9 years who had a stem cell transplant for chronic granulomatous disease, so the T cells may come from the graft donor. The material sequenced was peripheral blood, taken 180 days after TCRalphabeta/CD19-depleted stem cell transplant. J is TRBJ1-5 and V is TRBV27; D call uncertain. This CDR3 reads CASSLKSNQPQHF. CDR3 DNA: TGTGCCAGCAGTCTGAAAAGCAATCAGCCCCAGCATTTT.